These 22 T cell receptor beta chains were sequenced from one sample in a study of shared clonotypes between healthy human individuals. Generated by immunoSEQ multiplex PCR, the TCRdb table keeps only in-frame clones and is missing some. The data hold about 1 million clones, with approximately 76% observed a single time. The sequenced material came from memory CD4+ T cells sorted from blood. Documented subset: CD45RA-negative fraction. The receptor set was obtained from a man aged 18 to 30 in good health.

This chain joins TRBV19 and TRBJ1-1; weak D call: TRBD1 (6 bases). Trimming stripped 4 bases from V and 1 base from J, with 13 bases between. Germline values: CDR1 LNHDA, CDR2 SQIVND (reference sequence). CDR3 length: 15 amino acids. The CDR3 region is CASSKGDNRNTEAFF. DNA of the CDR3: TGTGCCAGTAGTAAGGGGGACAACCGGAACACTGAAGCTTTCTTT. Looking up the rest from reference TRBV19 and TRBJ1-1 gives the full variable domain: DGGITQSPKYLFRKEGQNVTLSCEQNLNHDAMYWYRQDPGQGLRLIYYSQIVNDFQKGDIAEGYSVSREKKESFPLTVTSAQKNPTAFYLCASSKGDNRNTEAFFGQGTRLTVV.

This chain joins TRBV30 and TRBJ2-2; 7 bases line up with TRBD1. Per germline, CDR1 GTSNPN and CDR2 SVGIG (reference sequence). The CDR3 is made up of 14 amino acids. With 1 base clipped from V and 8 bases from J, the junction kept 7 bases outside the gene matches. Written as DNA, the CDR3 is TGTGCCTGGAGTGCGGGACAGCCTGGTGGGGAGCTGTTTTTT. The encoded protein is CAWSAGQPGGELFF.

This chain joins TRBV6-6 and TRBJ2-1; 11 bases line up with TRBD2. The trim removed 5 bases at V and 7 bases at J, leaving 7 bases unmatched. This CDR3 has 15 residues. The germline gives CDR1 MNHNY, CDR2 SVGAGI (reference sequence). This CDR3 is CASSQLAGDRNEQFF. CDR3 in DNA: TGTGCCAGCAGTCAACTAGCGGGAGATCGGAATGAGCAGTTCTTC.

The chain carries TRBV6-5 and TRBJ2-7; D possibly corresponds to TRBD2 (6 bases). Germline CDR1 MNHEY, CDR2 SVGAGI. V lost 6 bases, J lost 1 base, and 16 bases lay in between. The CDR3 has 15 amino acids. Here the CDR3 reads CASSRSWEASYEQYF. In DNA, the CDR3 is TGTGCCAGCAGCCGGTCTTGGGAGGCGTCCTACGAGCAGTACTTC.

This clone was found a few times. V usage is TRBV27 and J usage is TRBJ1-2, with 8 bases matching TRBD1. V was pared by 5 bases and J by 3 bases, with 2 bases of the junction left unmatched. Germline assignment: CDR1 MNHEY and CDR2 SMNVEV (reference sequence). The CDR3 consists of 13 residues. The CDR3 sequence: CASSDRGYYGYTF. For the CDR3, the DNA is TGTGCCAGCAGTGACAGGGGCTACTATGGCTACACCTTC.

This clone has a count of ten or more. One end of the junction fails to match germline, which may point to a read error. CDR3 in amino acids: CASNLGTGELFF. CDR3 coding DNA: TGTGCCAGCAACTTAGGCACCGGGGAGCTGTTTTTT. The chain employs TRBV7-9 and TRBJ2-2, with D unclear. Germline V gives CDR1 SEHNR, CDR2 FQNEAQ (reference sequence). This CDR3 is 12 amino acids long.

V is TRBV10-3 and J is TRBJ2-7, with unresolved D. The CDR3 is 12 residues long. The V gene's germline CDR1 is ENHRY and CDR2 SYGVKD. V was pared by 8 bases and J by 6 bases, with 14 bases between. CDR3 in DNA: TGTGCCATCTCCTACGCCCAAGGCGAGCAGTACTTC. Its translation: CAISYAQGEQYF.

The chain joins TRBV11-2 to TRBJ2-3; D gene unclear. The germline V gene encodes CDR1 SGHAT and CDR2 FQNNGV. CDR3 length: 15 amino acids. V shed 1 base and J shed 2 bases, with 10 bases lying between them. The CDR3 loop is CASSLGFQYTDTQYF. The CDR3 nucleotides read TGTGCCAGCAGCTTAGGGTTTCAGTACACAGATACGCAGTATTTT.

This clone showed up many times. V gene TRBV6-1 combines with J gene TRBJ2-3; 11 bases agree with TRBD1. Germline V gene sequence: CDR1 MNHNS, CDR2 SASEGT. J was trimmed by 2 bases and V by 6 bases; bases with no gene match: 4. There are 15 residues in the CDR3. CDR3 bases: TGTGCCAGCAGGGCCGGACAGGGGGCCACAGATACGCAGTATTTT. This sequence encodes CASRAGQGATDTQYF.

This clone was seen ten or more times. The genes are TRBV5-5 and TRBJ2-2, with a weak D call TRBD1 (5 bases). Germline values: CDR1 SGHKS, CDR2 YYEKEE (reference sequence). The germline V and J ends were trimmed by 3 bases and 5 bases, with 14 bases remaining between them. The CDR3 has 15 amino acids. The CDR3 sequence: CASSWLQGGTGELFF. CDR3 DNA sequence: TGTGCCAGCAGCTGGCTGCAGGGCGGTACCGGGGAGCTGTTTTTT.

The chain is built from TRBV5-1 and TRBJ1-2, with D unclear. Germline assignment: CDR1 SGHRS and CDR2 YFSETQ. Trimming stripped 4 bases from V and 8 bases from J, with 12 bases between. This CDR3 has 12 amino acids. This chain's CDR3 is CASSTAGSGYTF. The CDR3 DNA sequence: TGCGCCAGCAGCACTGCAGGATCCGGCTACACCTTC.

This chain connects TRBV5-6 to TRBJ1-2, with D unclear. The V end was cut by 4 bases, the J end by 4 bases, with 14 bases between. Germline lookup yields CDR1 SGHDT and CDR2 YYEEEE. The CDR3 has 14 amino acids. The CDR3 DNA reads TGTGCCAGCAGCCCCAGCCCAGGAAGCTATGGCTACACCTTC. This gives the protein CASSPSPGSYGYTF.

CDR3 nucleotides: TGTGCCAGCAGTTACTCCGGGGAAGTCTCCGAGCAGTACTTC. This sequence encodes CASSYSGEVSEQYF. The rearrangement joins TRBV6-5 to TRBJ2-7; D perhaps matches TRBD2 (5 bases). CDR1 and CDR2 (germline): MNHEY, SVGAGI. The CDR3 runs 14 residues. V shed 0 bases and J shed 6 bases, with 12 bases lying between them.

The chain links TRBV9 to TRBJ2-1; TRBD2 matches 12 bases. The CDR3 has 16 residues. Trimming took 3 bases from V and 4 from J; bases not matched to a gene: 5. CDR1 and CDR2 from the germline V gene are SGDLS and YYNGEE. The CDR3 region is CASSGSSGGVYNEQFF. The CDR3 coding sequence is TGTGCCAGCAGCGGTTCTAGCGGGGGGGTTTACAATGAGCAGTTCTTC.

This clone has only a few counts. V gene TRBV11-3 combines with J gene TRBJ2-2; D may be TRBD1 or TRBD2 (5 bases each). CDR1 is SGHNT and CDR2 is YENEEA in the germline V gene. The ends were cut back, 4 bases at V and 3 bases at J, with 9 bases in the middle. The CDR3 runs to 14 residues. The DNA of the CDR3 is TGTGCCAGCAGCTCCGGGACCGACACCGGGGAGCTGTTTTTT. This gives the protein CASSSGTDTGELFF.

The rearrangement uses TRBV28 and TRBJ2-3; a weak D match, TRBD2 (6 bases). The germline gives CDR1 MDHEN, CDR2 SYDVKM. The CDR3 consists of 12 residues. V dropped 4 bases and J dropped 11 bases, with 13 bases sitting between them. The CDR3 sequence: CASSSRESRQYF. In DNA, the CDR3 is TGTGCCAGCAGTTCACGGGAGAGCCGGCAGTATTTT.

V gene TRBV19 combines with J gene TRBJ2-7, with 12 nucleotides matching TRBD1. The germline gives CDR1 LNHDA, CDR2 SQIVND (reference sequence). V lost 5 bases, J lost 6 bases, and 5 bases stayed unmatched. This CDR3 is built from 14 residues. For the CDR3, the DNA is TGTGCCAGTAGTCCCCGGGACAGGGGGCCCGAGCAGTACTTC. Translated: CASSPRDRGPEQYF.

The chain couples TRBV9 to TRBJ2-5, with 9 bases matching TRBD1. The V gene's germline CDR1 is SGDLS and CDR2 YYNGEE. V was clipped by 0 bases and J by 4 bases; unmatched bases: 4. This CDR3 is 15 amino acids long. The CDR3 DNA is TGTGCCAGCAGCGTAGGTACAGGGGGCGCAGAGACCCAGTACTTC. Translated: CASSVGTGGAETQYF.

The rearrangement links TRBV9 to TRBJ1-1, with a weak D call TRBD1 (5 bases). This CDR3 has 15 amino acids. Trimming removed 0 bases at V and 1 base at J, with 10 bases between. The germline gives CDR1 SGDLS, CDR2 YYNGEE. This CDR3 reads CASSVATGQNTEAFF. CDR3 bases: TGTGCCAGCAGCGTAGCTACCGGACAGAACACTGAAGCTTTCTTT.

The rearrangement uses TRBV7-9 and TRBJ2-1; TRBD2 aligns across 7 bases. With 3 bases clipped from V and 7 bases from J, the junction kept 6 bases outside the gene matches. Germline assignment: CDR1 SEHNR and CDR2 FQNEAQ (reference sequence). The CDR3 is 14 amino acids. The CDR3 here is CASSFRGSWNEQFF. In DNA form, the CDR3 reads TGTGCCAGCAGCTTCCGCGGGAGTTGGAATGAGCAGTTCTTC.

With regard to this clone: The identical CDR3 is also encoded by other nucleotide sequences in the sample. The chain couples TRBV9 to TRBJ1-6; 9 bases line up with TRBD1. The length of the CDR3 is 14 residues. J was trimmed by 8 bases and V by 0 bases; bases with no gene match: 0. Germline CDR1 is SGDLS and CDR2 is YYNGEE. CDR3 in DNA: TGTGCCAGCAGCGTAGGACAGGGGGATTCACCCCTCCACTTT. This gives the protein CASSVGQGDSPLHF.

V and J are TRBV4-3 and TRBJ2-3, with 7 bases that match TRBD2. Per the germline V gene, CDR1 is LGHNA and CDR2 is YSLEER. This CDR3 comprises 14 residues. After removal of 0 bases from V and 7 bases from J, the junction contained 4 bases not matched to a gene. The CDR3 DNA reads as TGCGCCAGCAGCCAAGAGGCTAGCGGAAATACGCAGTATTTT. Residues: CASSQEASGNTQYF.